Following are 28 T cell receptor beta chains from one sample sequenced in a study of blood T cell repertoires in COVID-19. The method was immunoSEQ multiplex PCR; TCRdb's version includes in-frame clones alone and lacks a portion of them. The sample records around 260,000 clones, around nine tenths being singletons. Sequenced sample: peripheral blood. The receptors derive from a man aged 35 to 55 who had recovered from COVID-19.

The chain employs TRBV5-1 and TRBJ2-2; D may be TRBD1 (5 bases). Between the trimmed V and J ends, which lost 4 bases and 0 bases, there was a span of 13 bases. This CDR3 is 16 amino acids long. Germline V gene lookup returns CDR1 SGHRS and CDR2 YFSETQ. The CDR3 protein is CASSRYPDTNTGELFF. CDR3 nucleotides: TGCGCCAGCAGCCGGTACCCGGACACGAACACCGGGGAGCTGTTTTTT.

V is TRBV7-6 and J is TRBJ2-2; 10 bases line up with TRBD2. This CDR3 contains 15 residues. Germline CDR1 reads SGHVS; CDR2 reads FNYEAQ. The junction had 3 bases not matched to a gene; V was cut back by 7 bases and J by 1 base. This CDR3 is CASTSSGGNTGELFF. In DNA, the CDR3 is TGTGCCAGCACATCTAGCGGGGGGAACACCGGGGAGCTGTTTTTT.

This chain connects TRBV21-1 to TRBJ2-1; TRBD2, as called in the table, went unchecked against the DNA. TRBV21-1 is a listed pseudogene. The CDR3 consists of 16 residues. In DNA form, the CDR3 reads TGTGCCAGCAGCAAAGAAGGGGGGGCGTGGGACAATGAGCAGTTCTTC. Protein: CASSKEGGAWDNEQFF.

This chain uses TRBV18 with TRBJ1-1, with unresolved D. The CDR3 length is 16 residues. Per germline, CDR1 KGHSH and CDR2 LQKENI. Between the trimmed V and J ends, which lost 4 bases and 1 base, there was a span of 16 bases. The CDR3 loop is CASSQVNGLKNTEAFF. As DNA, the CDR3 is TGTGCCAGCTCACAGGTTAACGGACTAAAGAACACTGAAGCTTTCTTT.

The genes are TRBV6-5 and TRBJ1-4; TRBD1 matches 8 bases. The germline V gene encodes CDR1 MNHEY and CDR2 SVGAGI. The CDR3 sequence is 16 residues long. The trim removed 2 bases at V and 3 bases at J, leaving 5 bases unmatched. The CDR3 spells CASSYRQGASNEKLFF. The CDR3 DNA reads TGTGCCAGCAGTTACCGGCAGGGGGCTTCTAATGAAAAACTGTTTTTT.

V and J are TRBV11-2 and TRBJ2-3; 7 nucleotides line up with TRBD2. V dropped 6 bases and J dropped 3; count of bases not matched to a gene: 12. The CDR3 extends over 16 amino acids. The germline CDR1 and CDR2 sequences are SGHAT and FQNNGV. The CDR3 sequence is CASSPFGGEKTDTQYF. CDR3 bases: TGTGCCAGCAGTCCCTTTGGGGGGGAGAAGACAGATACGCAGTATTTT.

This chain links TRBV5-4 with TRBJ1-1; D gene ambiguous. CDR3 size: 16 residues. Germline CDR1 and CDR2: SGHNT and YYREEE (reference sequence). Trimming removed 4 bases from V and 0 bases from J, with 16 bases in between. The chain's CDR3 is CASSLDGGKLNTEAFF. The CDR3 DNA follows: TGTGCCAGCAGCCTGGACGGCGGGAAGCTGAACACTGAAGCTTTCTTT.

V and J are TRBV4-2 and TRBJ2-4, with 8 bases fitting TRBD2. This CDR3 spans 15 amino acids. With 0 bases clipped from V and 7 bases from J, the junction kept 5 bases outside the gene matches. CDR1 is LGHNA, CDR2 YNFKEQ, per germline. CDR3 in amino acids: CASSQDWSGSNIQYF. The CDR3 nucleotides read TGTGCCAGCAGCCAAGATTGGAGCGGGAGTAACATTCAGTACTTC.

The chain joins TRBV30 to TRBJ1-1; the D gene is possibly TRBD1 (5 bases). The CDR3 has 13 amino acids. Germline lookup yields CDR1 GTSNPN and CDR2 SVGIG (reference sequence). V gave up 0 bases and J gave up 2 bases, with 7 bases separating them. In DNA form, the CDR3 reads TGTGCCTGGAGTGTGCAGGGCAACACTGAAGCTTTCTTT. It encodes CAWSVQGNTEAFF.

The chain couples TRBV29-1 to TRBJ2-7, with 7 bases matching TRBD1. Trimming cost V 7 bases and J 3 bases; bases outside gene matches: 9. There are 13 residues in the CDR3. Per the germline V gene, CDR1 is SQVTM and CDR2 is ANQGSEA. DNA for the CDR3: TGCAGCGCGTACGACAGGGCTAGCTACGAGCAGTACTTC. Its protein product is CSAYDRASYEQYF.

The rearrangement links TRBV2 to TRBJ2-5; D is perhaps TRBD2 (5 bases). Germline CDR1 SNHLY, CDR2 FYNNEI. The CDR3 sequence is 15 residues long. The V gene lost 4 bases and the J gene lost 4 bases, with 16 bases spanning the gap. CDR3 coding DNA: TGTGCCAGCAGTGGGGGAGCCCTAGAGGGAGAGACCCAGTACTTC. Its protein is CASSGGALEGETQYF. Full variable domain (rest looked up from reference TRBV2 and TRBJ2-5): EPEVTQTPSHQVTQMGQEVILRCVPISNHLYFYWYRQILGQKVEFLVSFYNNEISEKSEIFDDQFSVERPDGSNFTLKIRSTKLEDSAMYFCASSGGALEGETQYFGPGTRLLVL.

This chain links TRBV18 with TRBJ2-2, with 8 nucleotides matching TRBD1. The trim removed 1 base at V and 0 bases at J, leaving 19 bases unmatched. Per germline, CDR1 KGHSH and CDR2 LQKENI. The CDR3 consists of 22 residues. This CDR3 is CASSPLIQGAPLPAANTGELFF. The DNA for the CDR3 is TGTGCCAGCTCACCACTAATCCAGGGGGCTCCCCTCCCGGCCGCGAACACCGGGGAGCTGTTTTTT.

The gene calls are TRBV19 and TRBJ2-3; no definite D call. Trimming took off 0 bases at V and 9 bases at J, with 10 bases between the two ends. The CDR3 extends over 13 amino acids. Per the germline V gene, CDR1 is LNHDA and CDR2 is SQIVND (reference sequence). CDR3 DNA sequence: TGTGCCAGTAGTATAGATCATCTAGGCACGCAGTATTTT. Translating gives CASSIDHLGTQYF. Variable domain in full (rest from reference TRBV19 and TRBJ2-3): DGGITQSPKYLFRKEGQNVTLSCEQNLNHDAMYWYRQDPGQGLRLIYYSQIVNDFQKGDIAEGYSVSREKKESFPLTVTSAQKNPTAFYLCASSIDHLGTQYFGPGTRLTVL.

V gene TRBV5-1 combines with J gene TRBJ2-5, with 11 bases matching TRBD2. This CDR3 region has 17 residues. V was pared by 4 bases and J by 1 base, with 9 bases of the junction left unmatched. Germline CDR1 and CDR2: SGHRS and YFSETQ. DNA of the CDR3: TGCGCCAGCAGCCGTCGGGGCCTAGCGGGGGGCCAAGAGACCCAGTACTTC. Amino acids: CASSRRGLAGGQETQYF.

The J gene is TRBJ2-3, the V gene TRBV7-2; 12 positions match TRBD2. With V trimmed by 8 bases and J by 3 bases, 9 bases remained unmatched. From germline, CDR1 is SGHTA and CDR2 FQGNSA. The CDR3 totals 16 residues. The CDR3 spells CASGFSSGGGTDTQYF. In DNA, the CDR3 is TGTGCCAGCGGATTTTCTAGCGGGGGGGGTACAGATACGCAGTATTTT.

The chain is built from TRBV5-6 and TRBJ2-3; D is unresolved. V was shortened by 4 bases and J by 3 bases, with 15 bases between the two germline ends. CDR1 SGHDT and CDR2 YYEEEE come from the germline V gene. The CDR3 sequence is 15 residues long. The CDR3 protein is CASSTVALGTDTQYF. The CDR3, as DNA: TGTGCCAGCAGCACAGTTGCCTTGGGTACAGATACGCAGTATTTT.

This chain joins TRBV6-5 and TRBJ2-3; 7 nucleotides line up with TRBD1. Germline CDR1 MNHEY, CDR2 SVGAGI. V was clipped by 4 bases and J by 8 bases; unmatched bases: 3. The CDR3 length is 12 residues. As DNA, the CDR3 is TGTGCCAGCAGTTTACAGGGGAGTACGCAGTATTTT. This translates into CASSLQGSTQYF.

The chain couples TRBV9 to TRBJ2-3; TRBD2 agrees at 8 bases. The ends lost 2 bases at V and 4 bases at J; junction bases unmatched: 6. This CDR3 region has 15 residues. Germline CDR1 reads SGDLS; CDR2 reads YYNGEE. CDR3 bases: TGTGCCAGCAGCGTCGGGACTAGAGACTCAGATACGCAGTATTTT. Translating it yields CASSVGTRDSDTQYF.

The chain is built from TRBV5-4 and TRBJ2-3; D is possibly TRBD1 (6 bases). Per germline, CDR1 SGHNT and CDR2 YYREEE (reference sequence). V gave up 5 bases and J gave up 5 bases, with 15 bases separating them. This CDR3 region has 14 residues. The CDR3 sequence: CASSSQGAVDTQYF. DNA of the CDR3: TGTGCCAGCAGTTCACAGGGTGCGGTAGATACGCAGTATTTT. Full variable domain (remainder filled in from reference TRBV5-4 and TRBJ2-3): ETGVTQSPTHLIKTRGQQVTLRCSSQSGHNTVSWYQQALGQGPQFIFQYYREEENGRGNFPPRFSGLQFPNYSSELNVNALELDDSALYLCASSSQGAVDTQYFGPGTRLTVL.

The chain combines TRBV13 with TRBJ2-7; 11 bases are shared with TRBD2. Germline V gene sequence: CDR1 PRHDT, CDR2 FYEKMQ (reference sequence). The CDR3 consists of 16 residues. J lost 5 bases, V lost 0 bases, and 6 bases had no gene match. The CDR3 DNA is TGTGCCAGCAGCTTAGGGCTAGCGGGAGGTTGGGACGAGCAGTACTTC. Translated: CASSLGLAGGWDEQYF.

The rearrangement joins TRBV7-9 to TRBJ1-2; D is undetermined. V dropped 5 bases and J dropped 7 bases, with 11 bases sitting between them. The CDR3 spans 12 residues. CDR1 is SEHNR, CDR2 FQNEAQ, per germline (reference sequence). CDR3: CASSQTRAGYTF. CDR3 DNA: TGTGCCAGCAGCCAAACTCGAGCTGGCTACACCTTC.

This chain joins TRBV3-1 (or the pseudogene TRBV3-2) and TRBJ2-2, with 9 bases fitting TRBD2. Trimming cost V 4 bases and J 1 base; bases outside gene matches: 10. This CDR3 is 18 amino acids long. CDR1 is LGHDT and CDR2 is YNNKEL in the germline V gene (reference sequence). The CDR3 DNA follows: TGTGCCAGCAGCCGACACCAGCGGGGGGTCTTGAACACCGGGGAGCTGTTTTTT. This codes for CASSRHQRGVLNTGELFF.

This rearrangement joins TRBV6-2 or TRBV6-3 to TRBJ2-3, with 9 nucleotides matching TRBD2. The V segment lost 2 bases and the J segment 8 bases; nucleotides outside the gene matches: 8. CDR1 and CDR2 from the germline V gene are MNHEY and SVGEGT. The CDR3 length is 15 residues. As DNA, the CDR3 is TGTGCCAGCAGTTACCCGGGACTAGCAGGGAGTACGCAGTATTTT. This gives the protein CASSYPGLAGSTQYF.

The chain is built from TRBV7-2 and TRBJ2-2; D possibly corresponds to TRBD1 (5 bases). The CDR3 sequence is 16 residues long. Germline CDR1 and CDR2: SGHTA and FQGNSA. Trimming left V 0 bases short and J 1 base short, with 9 bases between. This chain's CDR3 is CASSLAPQVNTGELFF. For the CDR3, the DNA is TGTGCCAGCAGCTTAGCCCCACAGGTGAACACCGGGGAGCTGTTTTTT.

V usage is TRBV6-5 and J usage is TRBJ2-5; D may be TRBD1 (6 bases). CDR1 is MNHEY, CDR2 SVGAGI, per germline. The V end lost 0 bases, the J end lost 9 bases, and 11 bases lay between the germline ends. The CDR3 loop spans 13 amino acids. CDR3 sequence reads: CASSYSKDSAQYF. The DNA for the CDR3 is TGTGCCAGCAGTTACTCTAAGGACAGCGCCCAGTACTTC.

This clone was counted a single time. The genes are TRBV6-5 and TRBJ1-1; 9 bases match TRBD1. The junction had 4 bases not matched to a gene; V was cut back by 6 bases and J by 5 bases. Germline CDR1 and CDR2: MNHEY and SVGAGI. The CDR3 has 13 residues. The CDR3: CASSLGQGTEAFF. CDR3 in DNA: TGTGCCAGCAGCCTGGGACAGGGTACTGAAGCTTTCTTT.

The chain recombines TRBV5-1 with TRBJ1-1; unclear D gene. With 5 bases removed from V and 8 bases from J, the gap between germline ends came to 13 bases. The CDR3 covers 12 residues. Germline CDR1 and CDR2: SGHRS and YFSETQ. DNA of the CDR3: TGCGCCAGCAGTATGGCGGGAGTAGAAGCTTTCTTT. It translates to CASSMAGVEAFF.

This rearrangement joins TRBV28 to TRBJ2-3; TRBD2 matches 10 bases. Germline CDR1 is MDHEN and CDR2 is SYDVKM. The V segment lost 5 bases and the J segment 1 base; nucleotides outside the gene matches: 3. The CDR3 loop spans 15 amino acids. CDR3 in amino acids: CASSILAGGTDTQYF. Written as DNA, the CDR3 is TGTGCCAGCAGTATCCTAGCGGGGGGCACAGATACGCAGTATTTT.